These T cell receptor beta chains were read from a single sample in a study of T cells after yellow fever vaccination. TCRdb reprocessed the 5' RACE reads via MiXCR and lists one record per CDR3 protein. Here the sample spans around 590,000 distinct CDR3 sequences, 12% being singletons. The material was PBMCs, obtained on the day of the yellow fever booster vaccination. These receptors were taken from a man in his thirties or forties who received the YFV17D yellow fever vaccine. Each CDR3 is given with its conserved first and last residue. The order of the fields is J gene, clone size, V gene, CDR3 protein. Rows may omit the clone size; those that give it use once, few, many or a size class.

>TRBJ1-5|-|TRBV7-2
CASSLEGAGPQHF
>TRBJ2-2|-|TRBV19
CASKTGVTGTGELFF
>TRBJ2-6|-|TRBV15
CATSRDLPRRDGANVLTF
>TRBJ2-1|-|TRBV20-1
CSARVLASGRVFNEQFF
>TRBJ2-5|-|TRBV5-6
CASSFDRTSSQYF
>TRBJ1-1|few|TRBV5-1
CASSLGQGPYTEAFF
>TRBJ2-7|once|TRBV12-3/TRBV12-4
CASSFGISRATYEQYF
>TRBJ1-2|many|TRBV12-3/TRBV12-4
CASRWGPPGGYTF
>TRBJ2-7|-|TRBV11-2
CGSSLAKGEPEQYF
>TRBJ2-1|few|TRBV4-3
CASSQRAGYNEQFF
>TRBJ2-1|few|TRBV3-1
CASSPGTSFDEQFF
>TRBJ2-1|few|TRBV11-1
CASNPTPGQGGRRDEQFF
>TRBJ2-5|few|TRBV12-3/TRBV12-4
CASSGRGQETQYF
>TRBJ2-2|-|TRBV7-2
CASSHSGRDTGELFF
>TRBJ1-1|many|TRBV7-2
CASSPGPGRENTEAFF
>TRBJ2-5|-|TRBV6-2/TRBV6-3
CASTPGETMGGQETQYF
>TRBJ2-7|-|TRBV29-1
CSVEAGGKEQYF
>TRBJ2-2|few|TRBV30
CARGPLDRNTGELFF
>TRBJ2-1|many|TRBV5-1
CASSSTDRANNEQFF
>TRBJ2-3|many|TRBV7-2
CASSLVPSGSTDTQYF
>TRBJ2-5|few|TRBV6-5
CASSYSRQGQTGQETQYF
>TRBJ2-7|-|TRBV20-1
CSAVYLRGFYEQYF
>TRBJ1-2|-|TRBV7-9
CASSIAENGYTF
>TRBJ2-1|few|TRBV12-3/TRBV12-4
CASSADGNSYNEQFF
>TRBJ2-3|-|TRBV11-2
CASSFLEVRVADTQYF
>TRBJ2-3|-|TRBV29-1
CSVWDAFTDTQYF
>TRBJ2-7|-|TRBV11-3
CASSTRGEVQYF
>TRBJ2-1|once|TRBV20-1
CSARRGLLPDEQFF
>TRBJ1-6|many|TRBV7-2
CASSSDLGRSGSPLHF
>TRBJ1-1|few|TRBV10-2
CASSGQENTEAFF
>TRBJ2-2|-|TRBV29-1
CSAGFHGELFF
>TRBJ2-3|many|TRBV9
CASSVGIVTDTQYF
>TRBJ2-7|few|TRBV5-5
CASSPRDRNVYEQYF
>TRBJ1-6|-|TRBV4-3
CASSAQGGSPLHF
>TRBJ2-7|-|TRBV7-2
CASNKNPGYEQYF
>TRBJ1-2|few|TRBV7-9
CASSLSAGVYRNYGYTF
>TRBJ2-5|-|TRBV5-4
CASSSGLAGAQETQYF
>TRBJ2-7|few|TRBV15
CATAPIAGPQYF
>TRBJ1-2|few|TRBV10-3
CAISEWEDTGYTF
>TRBJ2-5|-|TRBV29-1
CSVATGLVETQYF
>TRBJ2-1|-|TRBV19
CASSYGTRGNEQFF
>TRBJ1-1|-|TRBV10-3
CAISGTGSEAFF
>TRBJ2-7|few|TRBV7-9
CASSLVQGYSYEQYF
>TRBJ2-1|-|TRBV7-2
CASSLILAARNEQFF
>TRBJ2-1|few|TRBV12-3/TRBV12-4
CASSLGGGSGRFPYNEQFF
>TRBJ2-7|few|TRBV7-2
CASSLAGGRGTYEQYF
>TRBJ2-7|many|TRBV12-3/TRBV12-4
CASSFSGRAYEQYF
>TRBJ2-7|-|TRBV7-9
CASSLVAGLPSYEQYF
>TRBJ1-2|-|TRBV11-2
CASSLSRGDFYGYTF
>TRBJ2-5|-|TRBV6-5
CASSYRDSRQETQYF
>TRBJ2-7|-|TRBV20-1
CSASRTSGIYEQYF
>TRBJ1-6|-|TRBV12-3/TRBV12-4
CASSQAVTHPNSPLHF
>TRBJ2-2|-|TRBV6-2/TRBV6-3
CASSYMSRRGNTGELFF